Reported below is one T cell receptor beta chain. This record belongs to a study of early T cells in non-severe SARS-CoV-2 infection. Individual cDNA molecules were tagged with unique molecular identifiers. TCRdb redid the calling of the 5' RACE reads with MiXCR, one entry per CDR3 protein. The sample comprises just over 80,000 distinct CDR3 sequences, roughly 15% of which are singletons, and more than 1.2% rests with the top ten. The V gene's germline CDR1 is SGHNT and CDR2 YYREEE (reference sequence). The CDR3 extends over 14 amino acids. Trimming took off 4 bases at V and 5 bases at J, with 13 bases between the two ends.

Specimen: whole blood. This TCR was sampled from an adult who was a healthcare worker with PCR-confirmed SARS-CoV-2 infection or an uninfected control (not recorded which). This chain links TRBV5-4 with TRBJ2-1; D unclear. Here the CDR3 reads CASSGSDGHNEQFF. The CDR3 DNA reads as TGTGCCAGCAGCGGGTCGGACGGCCACAATGAGCAGTTCTTC.